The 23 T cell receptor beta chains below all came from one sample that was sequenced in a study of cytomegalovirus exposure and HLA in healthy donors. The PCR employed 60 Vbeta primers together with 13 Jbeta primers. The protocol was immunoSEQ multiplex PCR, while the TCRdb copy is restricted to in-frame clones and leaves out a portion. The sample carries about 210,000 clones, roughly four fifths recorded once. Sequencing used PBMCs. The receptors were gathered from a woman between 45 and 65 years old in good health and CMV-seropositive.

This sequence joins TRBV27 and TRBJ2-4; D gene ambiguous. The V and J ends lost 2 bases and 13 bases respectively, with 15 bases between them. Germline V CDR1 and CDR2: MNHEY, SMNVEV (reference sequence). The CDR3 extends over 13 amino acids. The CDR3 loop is CASSLVQRGPQYF. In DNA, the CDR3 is TGTGCCAGCAGTTTAGTACAAAGAGGCCCGCAGTACTTC.

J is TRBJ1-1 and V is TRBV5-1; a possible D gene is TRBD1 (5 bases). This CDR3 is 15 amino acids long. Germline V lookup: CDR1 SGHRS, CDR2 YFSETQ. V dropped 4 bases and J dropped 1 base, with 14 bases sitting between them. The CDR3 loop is CASSSPQGGNTEAFF. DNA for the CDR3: TGCGCCAGCAGCAGTCCGCAGGGAGGGAACACTGAAGCTTTCTTT.

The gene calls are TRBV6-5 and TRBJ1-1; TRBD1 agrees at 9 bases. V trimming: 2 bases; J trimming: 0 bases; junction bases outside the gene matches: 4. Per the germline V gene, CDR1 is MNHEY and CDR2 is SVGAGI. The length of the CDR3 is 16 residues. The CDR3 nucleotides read TGTGCCAGCAGTTACGGACAGGGGATCATGAACACTGAAGCTTTCTTT. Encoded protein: CASSYGQGIMNTEAFF.

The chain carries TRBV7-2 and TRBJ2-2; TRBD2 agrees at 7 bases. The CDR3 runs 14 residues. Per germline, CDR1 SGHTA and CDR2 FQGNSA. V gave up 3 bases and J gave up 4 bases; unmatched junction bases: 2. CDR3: CASSFVAGTGELFF. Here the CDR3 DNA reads TGTGCCAGCAGCTTCGTAGCGGGCACCGGGGAGCTGTTTTTT.

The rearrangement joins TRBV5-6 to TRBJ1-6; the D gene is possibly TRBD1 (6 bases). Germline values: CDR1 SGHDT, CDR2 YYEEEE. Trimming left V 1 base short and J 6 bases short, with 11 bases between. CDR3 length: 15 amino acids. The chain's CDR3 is CASSLPGGLNSPLHF. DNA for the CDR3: TGTGCCAGCAGCTTGCCCGGGGGGCTTAATTCACCCCTCCACTTT. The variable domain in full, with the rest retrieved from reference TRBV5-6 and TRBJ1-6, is DAGVTQSPTHLIKTRGQQVTLRCSPKSGHDTVSWYQQALGQGPQFIFQYYEEEERQRGNFPDRFSGHQFPNYSSELNVNALLLGDSALYLCASSLPGGLNSPLHFGNGTRLTVT.

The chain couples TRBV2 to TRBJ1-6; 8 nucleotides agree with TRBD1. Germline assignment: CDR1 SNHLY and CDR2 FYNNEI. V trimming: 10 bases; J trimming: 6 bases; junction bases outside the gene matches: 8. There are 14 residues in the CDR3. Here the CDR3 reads CANGQGRGNSPLHF. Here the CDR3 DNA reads TGTGCCAACGGACAGGGTCGGGGTAATTCACCCCTCCACTTT.

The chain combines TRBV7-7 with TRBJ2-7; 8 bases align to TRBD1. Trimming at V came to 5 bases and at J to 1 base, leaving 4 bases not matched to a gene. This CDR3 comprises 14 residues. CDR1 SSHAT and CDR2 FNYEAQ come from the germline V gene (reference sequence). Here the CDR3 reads CASSPWDRSYEQYF. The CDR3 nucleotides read TGTGCCAGCAGCCCCTGGGACAGGTCCTACGAGCAGTACTTC.

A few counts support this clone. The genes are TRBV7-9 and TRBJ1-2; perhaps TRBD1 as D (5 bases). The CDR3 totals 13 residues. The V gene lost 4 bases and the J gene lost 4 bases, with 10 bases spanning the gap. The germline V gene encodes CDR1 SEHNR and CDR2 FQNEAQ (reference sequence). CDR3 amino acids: CASSSDSRYGYTF. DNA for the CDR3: TGTGCCAGCAGCTCAGACAGCCGCTATGGCTACACCTTC.

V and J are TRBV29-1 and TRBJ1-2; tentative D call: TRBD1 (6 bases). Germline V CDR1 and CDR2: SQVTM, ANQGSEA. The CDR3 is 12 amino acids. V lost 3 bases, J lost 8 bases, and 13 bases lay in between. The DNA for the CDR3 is TGCAGCGTTGAGGACAGATTCGACGGCTACACCTTC. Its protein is CSVEDRFDGYTF.

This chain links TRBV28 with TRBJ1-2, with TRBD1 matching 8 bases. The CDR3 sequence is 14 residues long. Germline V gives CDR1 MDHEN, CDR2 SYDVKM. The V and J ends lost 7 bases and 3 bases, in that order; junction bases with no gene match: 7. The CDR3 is CASIPGGAYYGYTF. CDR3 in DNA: TGTGCCAGCATCCCAGGGGGCGCGTACTATGGCTACACCTTC.

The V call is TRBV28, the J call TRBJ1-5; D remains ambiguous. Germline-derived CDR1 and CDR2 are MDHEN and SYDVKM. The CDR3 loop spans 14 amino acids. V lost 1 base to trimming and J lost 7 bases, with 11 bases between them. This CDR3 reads CASSLFGSGQPQHF. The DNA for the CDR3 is TGTGCCAGCAGTTTATTTGGGTCCGGGCAGCCCCAGCATTTT.

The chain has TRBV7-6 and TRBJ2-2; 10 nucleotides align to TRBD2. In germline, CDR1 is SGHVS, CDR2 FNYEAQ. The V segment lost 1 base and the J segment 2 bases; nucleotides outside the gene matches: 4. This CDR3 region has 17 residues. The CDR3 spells CASSLVAGGLNTGELFF. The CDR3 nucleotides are TGTGCCAGCAGCTTAGTAGCGGGGGGCCTTAACACCGGGGAGCTGTTTTTT.

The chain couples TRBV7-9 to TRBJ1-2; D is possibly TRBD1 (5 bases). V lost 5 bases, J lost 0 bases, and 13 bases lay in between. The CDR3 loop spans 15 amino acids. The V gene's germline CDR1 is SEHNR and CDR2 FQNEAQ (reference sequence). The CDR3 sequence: CASSTRDSANYGYTF. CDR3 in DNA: TGTGCCAGCAGCACGCGGGACTCAGCTAACTATGGCTACACCTTC. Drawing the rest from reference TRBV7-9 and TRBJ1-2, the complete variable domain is DTGVSQNPRHKITKRGQNVTFRCDPISEHNRLYWYRQTLGQGPEFLTYFQNEAQLEKSRLLSDRFSAERPKGSFSTLEIQRTEQGDSAMYLCASSTRDSANYGYTFGSGTRLTVV.

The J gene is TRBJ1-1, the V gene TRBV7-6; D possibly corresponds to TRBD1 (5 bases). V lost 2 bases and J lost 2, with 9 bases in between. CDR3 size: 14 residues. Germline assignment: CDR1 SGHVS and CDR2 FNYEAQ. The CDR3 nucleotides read TGTGCCAGCAGCTTAACCGGACAAAACACTGAAGCTTTCTTT. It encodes CASSLTGQNTEAFF.

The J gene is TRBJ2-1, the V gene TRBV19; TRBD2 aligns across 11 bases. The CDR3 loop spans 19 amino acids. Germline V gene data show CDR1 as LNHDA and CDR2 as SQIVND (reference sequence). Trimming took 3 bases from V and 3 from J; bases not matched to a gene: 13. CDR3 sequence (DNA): TGTGCCAGTAGTATGGGACAGGCCAACCTAGCGGGGGGCTACAATGAGCAGTTCTTC. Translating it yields CASSMGQANLAGGYNEQFF.

CDR3 in DNA: TGTGCCAGCAGCTTACGGGACAGGGGGGCTGGGGCCAACGTCCTGACTTTC. Encoded protein: CASSLRDRGAGANVLTF. The V call is TRBV7-3, the J call TRBJ2-6, with 11 bases lining up with TRBD1. Germline CDR1 reads SGHTA; CDR2 reads FQGTGA. Trimming took 2 bases from V and 2 from J; bases not matched to a gene: 2. This CDR3 has 17 amino acids.

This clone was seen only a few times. As DNA, the CDR3 is TGTGCCAGCACCTCAACAGGGGAGAACACTGAAGCTTTCTTT. Translating it yields CASTSTGENTEAFF. V and J are TRBV5-4 and TRBJ1-1; 7 positions agree with TRBD1. The V gene end was trimmed by 6 bases and the J gene end by 1 base; junction bases not matched to a gene: 6. From germline, CDR1 is SGHNT and CDR2 YYREEE (reference sequence). The CDR3 spans 14 residues.

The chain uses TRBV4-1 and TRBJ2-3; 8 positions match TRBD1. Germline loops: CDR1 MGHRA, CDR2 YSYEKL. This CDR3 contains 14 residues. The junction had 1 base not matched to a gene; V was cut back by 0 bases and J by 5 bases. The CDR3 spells CASSQDRGRDTQYF. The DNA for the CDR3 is TGCGCCAGCAGCCAAGACAGGGGGCGAGATACGCAGTATTTT.

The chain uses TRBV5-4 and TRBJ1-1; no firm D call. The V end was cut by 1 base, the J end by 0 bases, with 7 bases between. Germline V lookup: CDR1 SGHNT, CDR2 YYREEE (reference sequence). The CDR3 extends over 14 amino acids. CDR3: CASSLPGLNTEAFF. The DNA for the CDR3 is TGTGCCAGCAGCTTGCCGGGATTGAACACTGAAGCTTTCTTT.

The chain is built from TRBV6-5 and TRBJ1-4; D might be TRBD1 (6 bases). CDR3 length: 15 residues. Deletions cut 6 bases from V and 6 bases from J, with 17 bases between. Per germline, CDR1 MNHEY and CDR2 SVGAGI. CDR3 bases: TGTGCCAGCAGGGAAATCAGGGGCGGTGATGAAAAACTGTTTTTT. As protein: CASREIRGGDEKLFF.

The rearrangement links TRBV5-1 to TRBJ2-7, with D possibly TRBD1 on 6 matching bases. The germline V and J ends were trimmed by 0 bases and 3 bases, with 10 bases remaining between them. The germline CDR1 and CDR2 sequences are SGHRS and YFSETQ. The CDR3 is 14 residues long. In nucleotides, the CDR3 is TGCGCCAGCAGCTTGGTGGGGGCCAACTACGAGCAGTACTTC. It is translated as CASSLVGANYEQYF.

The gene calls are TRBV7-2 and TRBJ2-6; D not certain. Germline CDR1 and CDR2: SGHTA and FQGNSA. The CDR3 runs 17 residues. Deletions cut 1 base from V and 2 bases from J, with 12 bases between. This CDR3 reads CASSLGRRRAGANVLTF. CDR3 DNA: TGTGCCAGCAGCTTAGGGCGGAGAAGAGCTGGGGCCAACGTCCTGACTTTC.

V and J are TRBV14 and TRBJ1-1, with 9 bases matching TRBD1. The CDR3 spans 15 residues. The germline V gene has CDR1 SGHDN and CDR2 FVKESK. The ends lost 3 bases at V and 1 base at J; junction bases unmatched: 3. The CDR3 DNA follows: TGTGCCAGCAGCCAGGGGGGACAGGGGAACACTGAAGCTTTCTTT. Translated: CASSQGGQGNTEAFF.